This T cell receptor beta chain comes out of a study of blood T cells in healthy people across ages. It was with a sample-barcoded 5' primer and a J-beta primer mix that a second PCR of roughly 7 to 12 cycles was run. Each CDR3 protein gets one entry after TCRdb re-called the 5' RACE reads with MiXCR. The sample yields 1.5 million to 2 million distinct CDR3 sequences, about 32% seen once. The CDR3 contains 14 residues. V lost 6 bases and J lost 2, with 14 bases in between. The V gene's germline CDR1 is SNHLY and CDR2 FYNNEI. This chain uses TRBV2 with TRBJ2-7; no reliable D call. The origin of this receptor is a woman aged 25-40 years in good health. The sequenced material came from blood. This CDR3 is CASRGGSGAYEQYF. Here the CDR3 DNA reads TGTGCCAGCAGGGGTGGTAGTGGAGCCTACGAGCAGTACTTC.